The clone carrying this T cell receptor (beta chain) was detected a few times. TCRdb re-derived calls from the 5' RACE reads in MiXCR, one entry per CDR3 protein. The sample carries roughly 350,000 distinct CDR3 sequences, about 13% recorded once. These data belong to a study of T-cell memory formation after mild COVID-19. This TCR was sampled from a man younger than 35 who had mild COVID-19 (a few samples of this study predate the infection). Cell type and time point are not known. Input material: PBMCs or a T cell subset sorted from them (not recorded which).

This CDR3 reads CASSQDWGSSGANVLTF. The CDR3 DNA is TGCGCCAGCAGCCAAGATTGGGGAAGCTCTGGGGCCAACGTCCTGACTTTC. This chain connects TRBV4-3 to TRBJ2-6; D remains ambiguous. The germline V gene has CDR1 LGHNA and CDR2 YSLEER. There are 17 residues in the CDR3. The V end lost 0 bases, the J end lost 0 bases, and 9 bases lay between the germline ends.